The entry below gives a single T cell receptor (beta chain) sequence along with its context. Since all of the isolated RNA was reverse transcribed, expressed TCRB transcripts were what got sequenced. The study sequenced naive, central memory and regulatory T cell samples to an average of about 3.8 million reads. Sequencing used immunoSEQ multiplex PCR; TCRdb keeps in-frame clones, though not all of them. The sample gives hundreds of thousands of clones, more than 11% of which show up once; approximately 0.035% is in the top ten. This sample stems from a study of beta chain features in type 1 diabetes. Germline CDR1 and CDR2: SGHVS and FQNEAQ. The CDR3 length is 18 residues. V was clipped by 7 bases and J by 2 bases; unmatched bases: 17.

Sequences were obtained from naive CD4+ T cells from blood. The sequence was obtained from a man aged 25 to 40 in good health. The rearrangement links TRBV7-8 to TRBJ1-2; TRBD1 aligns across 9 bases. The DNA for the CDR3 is TGTGCCAGCAAGGGGGACCGGGACAGGGTAACGAAAAACTATGGCTACACCTTC. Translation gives CASKGDRDRVTKNYGYTF.